This T cell receptor beta chain was profiled in a study of T-cell reconstitution after alpha-beta-depleted transplantation in children listed by TCRdb under 2016. Some background on the complete study: T-cell immune reconstitution after TCRalphabeta/CD19-depleted allogeneic hematopoietic cell transplantation in children was quantitatively tracked in the study by means of TCR repertoire profiling.

Comment on this clonotype: No cognate antigen has been identified for it. Per-base qualities were not stored, and no clone one base away is much larger.

What this sample's treatment or condition label stands for: allogeneic hematopoietic cell transplantation with graft depleted of TCRalphabeta T cells and CD19 B cells. The children who served as transplant recipients had been given grafts of TCRalphabeta/CD19-depleted allogeneic hematopoietic cells. The method behind the library was PCR. Sequencing was performed on an Illumina HiSeq 2500. TCR libraries were prepared with molecular barcoding, using unique molecular identifiers to normalize TCRbeta repertoire quantification. TCRdb reran the public reads through fastp at Q25 and MiXCR, keeping productive beta chains. Each CDR3 protein appears once, grouped with its most common genes and DNA. For this sample the table gives 250,000 to 350,000 distinct CDR3 sequences, of which around 25% were detected only once. The ten largest clones capture roughly 9.8% of the sample. Paper-wide results and their limitations: The apparently early alphabetaT-cell count recovery about two months after transplant was reportedly dependent on only several hundred rapidly expanded clones derived from non-depleted graft cells. Over the following months the frequencies of hyperexpanded clones went down, and after one year T-cell counts and TCRbeta diversity were mostly credited to newly produced T cells. The high TCRbeta diversity at day 60 in some patients was ascribed to recipient T cells and intrathymic progenitors that had survived conditioning.

The CDR3 numbers 13 residues from cysteine through phenylalanine. Of all the DNA, just the CDR3 is kept, 39 bases in frame from base 1. At the junction V is shortened by 6 bases and J by 2 bases; bases outside the gene matches: 4. The clonotype was recovered from a male patient between 10 and 17 years old who had a stem cell transplant for acute lymphoblastic leukemia, so the T cells may come from the graft donor. The chain is assembled from TRBV12-3 or TRBV12-4 and TRBJ2-7, with TRBD1 identical over 7 junction bases. The material was PBMCs, mostly from graft donor cells, obtained 180 days after TCRalphabeta/CD19-depleted stem cell transplant. Read as DNA, the sequence is TGTGCCAGCAGCCAGACAGGGCCCTACGAGCAGTACTTC. Translation gives CASSQTGPYEQYF.